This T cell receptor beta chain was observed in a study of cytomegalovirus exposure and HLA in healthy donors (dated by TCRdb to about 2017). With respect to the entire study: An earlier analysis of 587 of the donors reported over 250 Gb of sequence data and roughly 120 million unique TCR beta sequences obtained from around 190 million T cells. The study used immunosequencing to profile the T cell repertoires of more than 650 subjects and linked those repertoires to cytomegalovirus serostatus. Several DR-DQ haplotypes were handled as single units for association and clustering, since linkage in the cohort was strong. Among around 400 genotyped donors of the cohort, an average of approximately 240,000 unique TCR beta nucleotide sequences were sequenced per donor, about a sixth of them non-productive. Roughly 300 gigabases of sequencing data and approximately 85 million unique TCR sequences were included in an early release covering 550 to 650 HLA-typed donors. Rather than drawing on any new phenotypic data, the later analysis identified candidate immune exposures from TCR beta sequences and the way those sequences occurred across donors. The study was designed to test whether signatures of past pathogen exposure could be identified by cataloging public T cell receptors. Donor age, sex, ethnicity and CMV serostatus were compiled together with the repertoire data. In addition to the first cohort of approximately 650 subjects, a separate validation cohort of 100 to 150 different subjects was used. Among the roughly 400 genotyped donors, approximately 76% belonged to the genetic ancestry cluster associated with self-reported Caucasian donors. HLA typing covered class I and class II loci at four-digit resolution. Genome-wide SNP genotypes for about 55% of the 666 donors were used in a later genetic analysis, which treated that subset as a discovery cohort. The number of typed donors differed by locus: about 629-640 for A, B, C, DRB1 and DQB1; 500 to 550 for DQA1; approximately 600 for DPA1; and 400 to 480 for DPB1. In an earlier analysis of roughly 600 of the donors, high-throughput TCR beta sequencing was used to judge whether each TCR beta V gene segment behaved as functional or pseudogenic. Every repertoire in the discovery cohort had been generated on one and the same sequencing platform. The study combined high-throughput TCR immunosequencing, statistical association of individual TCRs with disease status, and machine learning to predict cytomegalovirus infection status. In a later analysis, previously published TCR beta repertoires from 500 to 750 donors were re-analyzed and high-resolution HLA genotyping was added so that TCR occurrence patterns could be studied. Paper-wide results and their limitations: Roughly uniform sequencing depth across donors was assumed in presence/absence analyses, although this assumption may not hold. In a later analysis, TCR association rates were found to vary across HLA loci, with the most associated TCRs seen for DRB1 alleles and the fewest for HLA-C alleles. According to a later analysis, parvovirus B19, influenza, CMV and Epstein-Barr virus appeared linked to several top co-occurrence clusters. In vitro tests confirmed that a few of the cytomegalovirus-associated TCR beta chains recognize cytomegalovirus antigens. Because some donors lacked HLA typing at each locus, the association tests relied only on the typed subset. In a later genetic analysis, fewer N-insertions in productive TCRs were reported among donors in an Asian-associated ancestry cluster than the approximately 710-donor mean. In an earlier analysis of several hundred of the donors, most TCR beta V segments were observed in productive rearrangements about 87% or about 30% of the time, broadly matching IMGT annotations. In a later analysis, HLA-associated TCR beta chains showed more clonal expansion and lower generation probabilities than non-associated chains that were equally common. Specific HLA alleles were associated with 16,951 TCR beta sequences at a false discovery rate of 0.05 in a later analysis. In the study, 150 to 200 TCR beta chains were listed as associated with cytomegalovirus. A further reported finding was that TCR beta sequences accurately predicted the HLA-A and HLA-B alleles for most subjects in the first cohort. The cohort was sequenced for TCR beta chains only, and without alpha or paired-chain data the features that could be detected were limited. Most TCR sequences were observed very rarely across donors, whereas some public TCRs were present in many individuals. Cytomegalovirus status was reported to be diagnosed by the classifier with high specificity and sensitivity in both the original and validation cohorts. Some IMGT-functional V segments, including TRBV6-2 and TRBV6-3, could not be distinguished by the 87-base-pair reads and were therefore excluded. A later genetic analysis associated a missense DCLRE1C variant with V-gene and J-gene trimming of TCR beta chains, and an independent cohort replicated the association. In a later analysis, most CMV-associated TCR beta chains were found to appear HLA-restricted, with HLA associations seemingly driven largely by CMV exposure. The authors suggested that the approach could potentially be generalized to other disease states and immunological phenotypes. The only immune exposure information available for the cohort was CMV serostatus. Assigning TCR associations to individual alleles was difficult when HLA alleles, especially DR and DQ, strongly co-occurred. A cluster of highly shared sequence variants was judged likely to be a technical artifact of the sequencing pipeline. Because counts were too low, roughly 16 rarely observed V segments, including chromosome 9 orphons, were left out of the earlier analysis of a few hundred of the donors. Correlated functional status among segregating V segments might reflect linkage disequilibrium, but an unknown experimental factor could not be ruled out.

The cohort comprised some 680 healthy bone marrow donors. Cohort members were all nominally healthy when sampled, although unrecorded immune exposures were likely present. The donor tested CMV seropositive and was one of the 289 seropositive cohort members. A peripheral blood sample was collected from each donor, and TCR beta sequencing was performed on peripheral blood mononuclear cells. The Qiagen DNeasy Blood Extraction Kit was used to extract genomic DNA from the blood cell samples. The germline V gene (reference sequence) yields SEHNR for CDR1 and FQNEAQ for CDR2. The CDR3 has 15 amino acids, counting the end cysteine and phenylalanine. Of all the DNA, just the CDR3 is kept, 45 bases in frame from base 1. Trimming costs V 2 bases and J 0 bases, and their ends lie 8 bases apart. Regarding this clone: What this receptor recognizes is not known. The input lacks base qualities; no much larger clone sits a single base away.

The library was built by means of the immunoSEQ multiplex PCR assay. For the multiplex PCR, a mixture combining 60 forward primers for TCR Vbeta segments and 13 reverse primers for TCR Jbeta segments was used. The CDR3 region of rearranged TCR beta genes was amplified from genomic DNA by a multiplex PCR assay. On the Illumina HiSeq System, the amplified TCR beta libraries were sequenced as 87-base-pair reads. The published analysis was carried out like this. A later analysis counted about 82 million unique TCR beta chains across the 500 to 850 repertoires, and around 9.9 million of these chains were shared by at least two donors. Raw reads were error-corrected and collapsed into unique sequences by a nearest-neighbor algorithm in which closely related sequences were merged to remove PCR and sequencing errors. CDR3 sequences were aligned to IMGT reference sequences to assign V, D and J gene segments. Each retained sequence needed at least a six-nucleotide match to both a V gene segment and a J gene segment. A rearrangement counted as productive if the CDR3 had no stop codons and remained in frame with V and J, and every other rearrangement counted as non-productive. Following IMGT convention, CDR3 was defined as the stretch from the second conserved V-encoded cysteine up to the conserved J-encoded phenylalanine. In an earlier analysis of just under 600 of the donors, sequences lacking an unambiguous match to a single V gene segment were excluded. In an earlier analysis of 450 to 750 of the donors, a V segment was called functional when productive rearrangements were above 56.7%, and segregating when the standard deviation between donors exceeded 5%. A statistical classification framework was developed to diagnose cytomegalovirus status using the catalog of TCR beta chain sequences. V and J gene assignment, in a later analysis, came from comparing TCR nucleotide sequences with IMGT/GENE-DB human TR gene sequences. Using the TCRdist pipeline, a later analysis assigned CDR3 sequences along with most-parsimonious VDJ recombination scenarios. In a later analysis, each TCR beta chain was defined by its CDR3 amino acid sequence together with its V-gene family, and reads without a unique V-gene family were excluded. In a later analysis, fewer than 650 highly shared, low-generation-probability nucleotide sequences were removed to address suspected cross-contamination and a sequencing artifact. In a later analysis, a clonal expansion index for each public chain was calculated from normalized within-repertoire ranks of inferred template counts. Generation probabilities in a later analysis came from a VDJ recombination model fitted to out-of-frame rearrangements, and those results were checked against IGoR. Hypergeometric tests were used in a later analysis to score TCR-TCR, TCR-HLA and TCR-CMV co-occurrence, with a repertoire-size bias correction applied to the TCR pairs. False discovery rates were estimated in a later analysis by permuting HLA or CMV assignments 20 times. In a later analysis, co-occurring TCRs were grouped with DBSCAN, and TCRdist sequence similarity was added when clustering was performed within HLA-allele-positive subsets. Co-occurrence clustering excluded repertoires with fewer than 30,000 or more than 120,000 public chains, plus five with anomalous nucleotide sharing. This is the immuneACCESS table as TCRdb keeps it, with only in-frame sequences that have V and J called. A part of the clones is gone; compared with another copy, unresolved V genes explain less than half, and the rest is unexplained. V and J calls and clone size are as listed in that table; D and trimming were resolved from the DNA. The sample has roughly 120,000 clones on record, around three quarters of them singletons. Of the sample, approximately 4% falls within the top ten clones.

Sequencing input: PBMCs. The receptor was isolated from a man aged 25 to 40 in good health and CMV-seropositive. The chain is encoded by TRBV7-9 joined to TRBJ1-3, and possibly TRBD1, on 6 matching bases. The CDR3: CASSLRGASGNTIYF. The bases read TGTGCCAGCAGCTTACGGGGGGCCTCTGGAAACACCATATATTTT.